This entry lists 4 T cell receptor beta chains sequenced from one sample in a study of blood T cell repertoires in COVID-19. Clones were sequenced by immunoSEQ multiplex PCR, and TCRdb holds only the in-frame ones, with some missing. Here the sample spans some 200,000 clones, roughly four fifths being singletons. Sequencing was carried out using peripheral blood. The receptors shown here come from a man in his thirties or forties with active or convalescent COVID-19.

The V and J genes are TRBV5-1 and TRBJ2-3; 8 bases match TRBD1. This CDR3 is built from 15 residues. Germline CDR1 is SGHRS and CDR2 is YFSETQ. Trimming cost V 2 bases and J 2 bases; bases outside gene matches: 4. CDR3 DNA: TGCGCCAGCAGCTTAACGGGACAGGACACAGATACGCAGTATTTT. Protein sequence: CASSLTGQDTDTQYF.

The count of this clone is one. The chain joins TRBV3-1 (or the pseudogene TRBV3-2) to TRBJ1-6; D not resolved. The germline gives CDR1 LGHDT, CDR2 YNNKEL (reference sequence). This CDR3 region has 15 residues. V gave up 3 bases and J gave up 0 bases, with 6 bases separating them. CDR3: CASSHESSYNSPLHF. The CDR3 coding sequence is TGTGCCAGCAGCCACGAGAGCTCCTATAATTCACCCCTCCACTTT.

The chain links TRBV19 to TRBJ2-6; 9 bases are shared with TRBD1. This CDR3 contains 16 residues. The V and J ends lost 6 bases and 2 bases, in that order; junction bases with no gene match: 5. Per the germline V gene, CDR1 is LNHDA and CDR2 is SQIVND (reference sequence). Here the CDR3 DNA reads TGTGCCAGTAGCCTACAGGGGGCCGCTGGGGCCAACGTCCTGACTTTC. It translates to CASSLQGAAGANVLTF.

The genes are TRBV5-1 and TRBJ1-1, with D possibly matching TRBD1 (6 bases). V dropped 3 bases and J dropped 1 base, with 10 bases sitting between them. There are 14 residues in the CDR3. Germline-derived CDR1 and CDR2 are SGHRS and YFSETQ. The CDR3 loop is CASSSGGANTEAFF. As DNA, the CDR3 is TGCGCCAGCAGCTCTGGGGGGGCGAACACTGAAGCTTTCTTT.